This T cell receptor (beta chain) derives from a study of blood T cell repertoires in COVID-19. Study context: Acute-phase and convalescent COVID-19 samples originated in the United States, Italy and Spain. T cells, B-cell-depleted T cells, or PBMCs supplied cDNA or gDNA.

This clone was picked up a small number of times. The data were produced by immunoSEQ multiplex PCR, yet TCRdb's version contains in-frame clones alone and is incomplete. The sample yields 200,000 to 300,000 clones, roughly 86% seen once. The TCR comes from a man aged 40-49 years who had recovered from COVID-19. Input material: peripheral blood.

CDR3 region: CASSPKTGYLAGYTF. The CDR3 DNA sequence: TGTGCCAGCAGTCCTAAGACAGGTTACCTCGCAGGCTACACCTTC. The gene calls are TRBV27 and TRBJ1-2; the D gene is possibly TRBD1 (6 bases). Trimming cost V 5 bases and J 8 bases, with 21 bases left between them. The CDR3 extends over 15 amino acids. CDR1 and CDR2 from the germline V gene are MNHEY and SMNVEV (reference sequence).